This section outlines one T cell receptor beta chain sequence together with its context. The antigen is undetermined. This sample is drawn from a study of graft-versus-host responses after intestinal transplantation. Study summary: Recipients were all induced with anti-thymocyte globulin, then given tacrolimus and steroids for around 3 years. Overall study findings and caveats: Detection of GvH clones occurred in recipient marrow, and some had their first appearance in ileum or blood.

The CDR3 consists of 20 residues. Unmatched junction bases numbered 13, after V lost 3 bases and J lost 2 bases. CDR1 is MGHRA, CDR2 YSYEKL, per germline. Profiled with immunoSEQ multiplex PCR; TCRdb holds only in-frame clones, not every one. The data hold about 93,000 clones, with 90% to 95% observed a single time. The source was unstimulated CD8+ T cells sorted from spleen or lymph node cells, collected before intestinal transplant. The gene calls are TRBV4-1 and TRBJ2-5, with TRBD2 matching over 15 bases. The clonotype originates from a human donor who received an intestinal transplant. The CDR3 reads CASSHATGLAGGPPQETQYF. In nucleotides, the CDR3 is TGCGCCAGCAGCCACGCAACAGGACTAGCGGGGGGGCCTCCACAAGAGACCCAGTACTTC.